Below are 14 T cell receptor beta chains sequenced from a single sample in a study of T cells in Graves' hyperthyroidism and ophthalmopathy. The source material, RNA transcripts, was used to amplify TCR beta CDR3 regions. First-round RT-PCR with HTBI primers amplified the TCR CDR3 region. One entry per CDR3 protein, called by TCRdb with MiXCR from the multiplex PCR reads. The table has 480,000 or so distinct CDR3 sequences, under 15% seen once. The material sequenced was blood. The receptors derive from a woman aged 18-35 years with Graves' hyperthyroidism.

This clonotype was seen ten or more times. V usage is TRBV3-1 and J usage is TRBJ2-3; D ambiguous. The CDR3 has 12 amino acids. CDR1 and CDR2 from the germline V gene are LGHDT and YNNKEL (reference sequence). The V and J ends lost 4 bases and 4 bases respectively, with 6 bases between them. The CDR3 nucleotides read TGTGCCAGCAGCCCGGAGTCAGATACGCAGTATTTT. Translated: CASSPESDTQYF.

The chain combines TRBV5-5 with TRBJ1-2, with 7 positions matching TRBD1. Germline V gene lookup returns CDR1 SGHKS and CDR2 YYEKEE (reference sequence). The CDR3 length is 17 residues. Losses at the gene ends were 0 bases for V and 4 bases for J; bases not matched to a gene: 12. The CDR3 sequence: CASSLDPRGSPTYGYTF. CDR3 bases: TGTGCCAGCAGCTTGGATCCCAGGGGGAGTCCTACCTATGGCTACACCTTC.

The chain joins TRBV18 to TRBJ2-1; D tentatively reads TRBD1 or TRBD2 (6 bases each). Germline-derived CDR1 and CDR2 are KGHSH and LQKENI. The V end was cut by 3 bases, the J end by 7 bases, with 16 bases between. The CDR3 runs to 15 residues. DNA of the CDR3: TGTGCCAGCTCACCTCTGGGGGCGGGGAGGAATGAGCAGTTCTTC. This translates into CASSPLGAGRNEQFF. Full variable domain (missing parts from reference TRBV18 and TRBJ2-1): NAGVMQNPRHLVRRRGQEARLRCSPMKGHSHVYWYRQLPEEGLKFMVYLQKENIIDESGMPKERFSAEFPKEGPSILRIQQVVRGDSAAYFCASSPLGAGRNEQFFGPGTRLTVL.

This sequence joins TRBV28 and TRBJ2-2; 7 nucleotides agree with TRBD2. V shed 3 bases and J 0 bases; nucleotides not matched to a gene: 7. The germline V gene encodes CDR1 MDHEN and CDR2 SYDVKM. CDR3 size: 17 residues. CDR3: CASSLAGVYSNTGELFF. DNA of the CDR3: TGTGCCAGCAGTTTGGCGGGAGTCTACTCGAACACCGGGGAGCTGTTTTTT.

The chain has TRBV2 and TRBJ2-5; D may be TRBD1 or TRBD2 (5 bases each). The V gene lost 4 bases and the J gene lost 3 bases, with 18 bases spanning the gap. The CDR3 runs 16 residues. Germline values: CDR1 SNHLY, CDR2 FYNNEI. Written as DNA, the CDR3 is TGTGCCAGCAGTGTTCTCGGCAGGGAGCCAGAAGAGACCCAGTACTTC. This encodes CASSVLGREPEETQYF.

V and J are TRBV6-9 and TRBJ1-1; 9 bases align to TRBD1. Trimming at V came to 4 bases and at J to 4 bases, leaving 4 bases not matched to a gene. The CDR3 has 14 amino acids. CDR1 is MNHGY, CDR2 SVAAGI, per germline. The CDR3 DNA reads as TGTGCCAGCAGTTCCGGGACAGGGCCCACTGAAGCTTTCTTT. It yields the protein CASSSGTGPTEAFF.

This clonotype was counted ten times or more. V usage is TRBV18 and J usage is TRBJ2-7; 9 bases map to TRBD1. This CDR3 has 15 amino acids. The J segment lost 2 bases and the V segment lost 2 bases, leaving 4 bases of the junction unmatched. CDR1 and CDR2 from the germline V gene are KGHSH and LQKENI. The CDR3 DNA is TGTGCCAGCTCACCAGGGACAGGGATGACCTACGAGCAGTACGTC. Protein: CASSPGTGMTYEQYV.

The table lists this clonotype with many counts. V and J are TRBV29-1 and TRBJ2-3, with 10 bases fitting TRBD1. The junction had 13 bases not matched to a gene; V was cut back by 7 bases and J by 6 bases. Germline V gene lookup returns CDR1 SQVTM and CDR2 ANQGSEA. The CDR3 length is 15 residues. CDR3 in DNA: TGCAGCGCCGGCGGGGGGACAGGGGCTATGGATACGCAGTATTTT. This translates into CSAGGGTGAMDTQYF.

This clonotype was detected only a few times. The V and J genes are TRBV19 and TRBJ1-1; 7 bases are a match to TRBD1. This CDR3 is built from 17 residues. The trim removed 5 bases at V and 1 base at J, leaving 13 bases unmatched. Germline CDR1 and CDR2: LNHDA and SQIVND (reference sequence). CDR3 nucleotide sequence: TGTGCCAGTAGTGCTAGAGACAGGGAAAAATGGAACACTGAAGCTTTCTTT. Translating it yields CASSARDREKWNTEAFF.

At least ten counts were recorded for this clonotype. V usage is TRBV20-1 and J usage is TRBJ2-1; 7 positions agree with TRBD2. The J segment lost 8 bases and the V segment lost 0 bases, leaving 13 bases of the junction unmatched. From germline, CDR1 is DFQATT and CDR2 SNEGSKA (reference sequence). There are 16 residues in the CDR3. Written as DNA, the CDR3 is TGCAGTGCTAGAGATTCGGGGAGGGGCGGGAGTTATGAGCAGTTCTTC. Translated: CSARDSGRGGSYEQFF.

There are many counts of this clonotype. The rearrangement joins TRBV12-3 or TRBV12-4 to TRBJ1-1, with 8 bases lining up with TRBD1. V lost 6 bases to trimming and J lost 2 bases; unmatched junction nucleotides: 8. The CDR3 covers 15 residues. Here the CDR3 DNA reads TGTGCCAGCAGCCGTCCGACAGGGGCAAACACTGAAGCTTTCTTT. Its protein product is CASSRPTGANTEAFF.

This chain uses TRBV20-1 with TRBJ1-5, with 9 bases that match TRBD1. V lost 2 bases and J lost 5; bases outside the gene matches: 7. Germline values: CDR1 DFQATT, CDR2 SNEGSKA (reference sequence). The CDR3 is 15 amino acids. CDR3 amino acids: CSARSRTGAHQPQHF. CDR3 nucleotide sequence: TGCAGTGCTAGATCCCGGACAGGGGCCCATCAGCCCCAGCATTTT.

This chain joins TRBV2 and TRBJ2-7; 7 bases align to TRBD2. With 6 bases clipped from V and 0 bases from J, the junction kept 8 bases outside the gene matches. There are 15 residues in the CDR3. Looked up from germline, CDR1 is SNHLY and CDR2 is FYNNEI. CDR3 protein: CASRYSGGSSYEQYV. CDR3 coding DNA: TGTGCCAGCAGGTACTCTGGCGGGAGCTCCTACGAGCAGTACGTC.

This clonotype was counted at least ten times. The chain is built from TRBV6-1 and TRBJ2-1; the D gene could be TRBD1 or TRBD2 (6 bases each). The CDR3 length is 18 residues. The germline V gene has CDR1 MNHNS and CDR2 SASEGT. The V and J ends lost 4 bases and 4 bases respectively, with 23 bases between them. The CDR3 sequence is CASSGGAAPGTPYNEQFF. CDR3 sequence (DNA): TGTGCCAGCAGTGGGGGGGCCGCACCCGGGACACCATACAATGAGCAGTTCTTC.